These T cell receptor beta chains were read from a single sample in a study of blood T cell repertoires in COVID-19. The repertoire was sequenced with immunoSEQ multiplex PCR; TCRdb's copy has only in-frame clones and lacks some. The table lists roughly 28,000 clones, 89% of them singletons. The specimen was peripheral blood. Receptor source: a human donor with acute or convalescent COVID-19. The donor label of this sample is uncertain. CDR3s include the opening cysteine and the closing phenylalanine or tryptophan. D genes are given only for firm matches.

j_call v_call d_call cdr3_nt cdr3_aa
TRBJ2-7 TRBV18 TRBD2 TGTGCCAGCTCTTTCCCCCCAGCGGGAGTAAACGAGCAGTACTTC CASSFPPAGVNEQYF
TRBJ2-4 TRBV6-5 TRBD2 TGTGCCAGCAGTATAGCGGGGCCCTCCAAAAACATTCAGTACTTC CASSIAGPSKNIQYF
TRBJ2-3 TRBV6-4 - TGTGCCAGCAGTGACCGCCCGGGAAACACAGATACGCAGTATTTT CASSDRPGNTDTQYF
TRBJ1-2 TRBV15 - TGTGCCACCAGCAGAGAACAAATACCGGGGGTAGGCTACACCTTC CATSREQIPGVGYTF
TRBJ1-5 TRBV10-3 TRBD1 TGTGCCATTGCGGACAGGGTAGATCAGCCCCAGCATTTT CAIADRVDQPQHF
TRBJ2-2 TRBV7-6 TRBD1 TGTGCCAGCACAGGGGGCAACACCGGGGAGCTGTTTTTT CASTGGNTGELFF
TRBJ2-3 TRBV11-3 TRBD2 TGTGCCAGCACCGGACTAGCGGGAGCCACAGATACGCAGTATTTT CASTGLAGATDTQYF
TRBJ2-1 TRBV5-1 - TGCGCCAGCAGCTCGGGAACAAGCTCCTACAATGAGCAGTTCTTC CASSSGTSSYNEQFF
TRBJ1-1 TRBV5-1 - TGCGCCAGCAGCTTGGCGTCCTCGAACACTGAAGCTTTCTTT CASSLASSNTEAFF
TRBJ1-5 TRBV4-1 TRBD1 TGCGCCAGCAGCCAACCTGACAGGGGCAACAATCAGCCCCAGCATTTT CASSQPDRGNNQPQHF
TRBJ1-5 TRBV6-5 - TGTGCCAGCACCGGGACTAATCAGCCCCAGCATTTT CASTGTNQPQHF
TRBJ1-1 TRBV11-2 - TGTGCCAGCAGCGCGGACAGTTATATGAACACTGAAGCTTTCTTT CASSADSYMNTEAFF